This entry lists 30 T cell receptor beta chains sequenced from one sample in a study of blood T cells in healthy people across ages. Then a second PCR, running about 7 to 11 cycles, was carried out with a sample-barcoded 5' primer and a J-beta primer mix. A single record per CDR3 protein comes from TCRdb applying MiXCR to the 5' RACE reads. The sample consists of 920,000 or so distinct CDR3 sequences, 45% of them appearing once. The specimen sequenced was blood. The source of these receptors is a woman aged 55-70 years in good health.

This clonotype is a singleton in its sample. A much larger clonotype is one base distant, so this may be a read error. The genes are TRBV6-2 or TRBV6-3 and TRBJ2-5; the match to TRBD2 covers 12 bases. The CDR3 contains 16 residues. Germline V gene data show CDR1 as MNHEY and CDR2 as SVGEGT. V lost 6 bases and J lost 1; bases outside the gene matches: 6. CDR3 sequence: CASSRTSGRLQETQYF. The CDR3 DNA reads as TGTGCCAGCAGCCGAACTAGCGGGAGGCTCCAAGAGACCCAGTACTTC.

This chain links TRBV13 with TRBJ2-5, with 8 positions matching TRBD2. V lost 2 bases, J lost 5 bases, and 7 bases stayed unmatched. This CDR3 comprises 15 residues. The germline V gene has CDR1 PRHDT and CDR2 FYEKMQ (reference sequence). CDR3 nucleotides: TGTGCCAGCAGCTTAAGGACGGGGGGGATTGAGACCCAGTACTTC. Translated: CASSLRTGGIETQYF.

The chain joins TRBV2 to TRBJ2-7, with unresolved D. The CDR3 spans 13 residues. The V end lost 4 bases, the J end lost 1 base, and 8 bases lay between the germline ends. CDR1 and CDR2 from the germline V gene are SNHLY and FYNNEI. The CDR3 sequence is CASSVFTSYEQYF. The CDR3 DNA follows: TGTGCCAGCAGTGTCTTCACTTCCTACGAGCAGTACTTC.

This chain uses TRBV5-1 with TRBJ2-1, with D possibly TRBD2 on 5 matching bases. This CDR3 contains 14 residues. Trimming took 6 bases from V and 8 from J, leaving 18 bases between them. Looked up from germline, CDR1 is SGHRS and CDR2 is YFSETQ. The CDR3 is CASTWGSEDYEQFF. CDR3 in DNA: TGCGCCAGCACCTGGGGTAGCGAGGATTATGAGCAGTTCTTC.

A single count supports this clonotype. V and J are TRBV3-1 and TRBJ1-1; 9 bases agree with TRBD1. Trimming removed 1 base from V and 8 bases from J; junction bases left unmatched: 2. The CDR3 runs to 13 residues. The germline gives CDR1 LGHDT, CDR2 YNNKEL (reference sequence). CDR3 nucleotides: TGTGCCAGCAGCCAAGGGACAGGGGAGGAAGCTTTCTTT. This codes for CASSQGTGEEAFF.

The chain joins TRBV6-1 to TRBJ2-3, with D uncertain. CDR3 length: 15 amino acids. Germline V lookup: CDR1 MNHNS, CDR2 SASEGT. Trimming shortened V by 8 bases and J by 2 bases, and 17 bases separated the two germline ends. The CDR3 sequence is CASPPATLVTDTQYF. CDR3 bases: TGTGCCAGCCCCCCCGCAACCCTTGTCACAGATACGCAGTATTTT.

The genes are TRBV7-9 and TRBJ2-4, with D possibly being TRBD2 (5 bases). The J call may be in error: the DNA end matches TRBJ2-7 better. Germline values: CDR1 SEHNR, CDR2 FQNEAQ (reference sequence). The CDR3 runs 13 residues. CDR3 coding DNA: TGTGCCAGCAGCGTCGGACTCCTCTACGAGCAGTACTTC. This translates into CASSVGLLYEQYF.

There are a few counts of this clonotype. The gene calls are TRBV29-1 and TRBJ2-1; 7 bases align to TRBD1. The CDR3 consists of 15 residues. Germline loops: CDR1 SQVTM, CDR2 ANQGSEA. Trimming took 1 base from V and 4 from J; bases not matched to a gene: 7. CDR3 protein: CSVEVWDSQYNEQFF. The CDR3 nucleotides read TGCAGCGTTGAAGTATGGGACAGCCAGTACAATGAGCAGTTCTTC.

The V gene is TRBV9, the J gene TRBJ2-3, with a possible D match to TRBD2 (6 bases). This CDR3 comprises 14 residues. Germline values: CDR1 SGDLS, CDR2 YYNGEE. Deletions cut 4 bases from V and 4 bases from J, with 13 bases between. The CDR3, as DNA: TGTGCCAGCAGCACCGGACCGGGGGCAGATACGCAGTATTTT. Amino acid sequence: CASSTGPGADTQYF.

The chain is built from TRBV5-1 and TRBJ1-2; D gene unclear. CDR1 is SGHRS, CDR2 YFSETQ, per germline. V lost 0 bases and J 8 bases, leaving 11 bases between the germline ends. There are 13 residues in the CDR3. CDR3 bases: TGCGCCAGCAGCTTGGAATGGGGAAACGGCTACACCTTC. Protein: CASSLEWGNGYTF.

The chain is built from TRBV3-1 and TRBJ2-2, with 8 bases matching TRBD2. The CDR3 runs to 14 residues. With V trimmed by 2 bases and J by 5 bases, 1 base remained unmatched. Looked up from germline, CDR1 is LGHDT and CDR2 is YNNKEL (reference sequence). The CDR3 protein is CASSQTGGTGELFF. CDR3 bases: TGTGCCAGCAGCCAAACGGGAGGGACCGGGGAGCTGTTTTTT.

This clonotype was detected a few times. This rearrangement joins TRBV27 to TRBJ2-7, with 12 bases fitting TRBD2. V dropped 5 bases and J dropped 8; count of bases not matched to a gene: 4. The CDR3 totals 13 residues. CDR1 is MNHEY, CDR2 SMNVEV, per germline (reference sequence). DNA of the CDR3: TGTGCCAGCAGTCGAGGACTAGCGGGAAAGCAGTACTTC. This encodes CASSRGLAGKQYF.

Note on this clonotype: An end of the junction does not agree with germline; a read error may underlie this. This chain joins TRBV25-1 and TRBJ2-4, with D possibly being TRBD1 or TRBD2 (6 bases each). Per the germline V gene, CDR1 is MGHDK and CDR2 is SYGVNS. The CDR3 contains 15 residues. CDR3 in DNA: TGTGCCTGCAGTGTAGGGGGACTAGCCAAAAACATTCAGTACTTC. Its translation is CACSVGGLAKNIQYF.

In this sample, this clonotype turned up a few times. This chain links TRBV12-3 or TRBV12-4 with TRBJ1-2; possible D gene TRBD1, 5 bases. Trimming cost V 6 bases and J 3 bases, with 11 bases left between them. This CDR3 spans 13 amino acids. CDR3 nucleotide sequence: TGTGCCAGCAGCTCAGGGATTGACTATGGCTACACCTTC. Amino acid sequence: CASSSGIDYGYTF.

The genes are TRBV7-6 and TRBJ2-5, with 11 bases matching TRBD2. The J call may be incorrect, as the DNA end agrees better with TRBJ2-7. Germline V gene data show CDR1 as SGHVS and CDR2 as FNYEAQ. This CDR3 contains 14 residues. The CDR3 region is CASSSRLAGNEQYF. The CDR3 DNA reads TGTGCCAGCAGCTCGCGACTAGCGGGAAACGAGCAGTACTTC.

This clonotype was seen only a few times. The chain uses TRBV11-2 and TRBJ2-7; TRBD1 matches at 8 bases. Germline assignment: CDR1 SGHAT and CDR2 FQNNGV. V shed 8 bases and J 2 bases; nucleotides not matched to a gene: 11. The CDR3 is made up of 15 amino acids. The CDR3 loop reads CASLPGTGRTYEQYF. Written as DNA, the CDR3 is TGTGCCAGCCTCCCCGGGACAGGACGGACCTACGAGCAGTACTTC.

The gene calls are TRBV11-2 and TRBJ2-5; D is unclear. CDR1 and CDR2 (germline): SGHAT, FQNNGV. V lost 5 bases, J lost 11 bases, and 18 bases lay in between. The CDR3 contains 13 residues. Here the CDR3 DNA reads TGTGCCAGCAGCGCGCATCCGGCGCGTGAGCAGTACTTC. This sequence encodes CASSAHPAREQYF. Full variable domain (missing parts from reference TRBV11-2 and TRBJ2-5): EAGVAQSPRYKIIEKRQSVAFWCNPISGHATLYWYQQILGQGPKLLIQFQNNGVVDDSQLPKDRFSAERLKGVDSTLKIQPAKLEDSAVYLCASSAHPAREQYFGPGTRLLVL.

CDR3 sequence reads: CATKGTFAADTQYF. DNA for the CDR3: TGTGCCACCAAGGGAACTTTTGCCGCAGATACGCAGTATTTT. V gene TRBV24-1 combines with J gene TRBJ2-3; D not resolved. This CDR3 contains 14 residues. Trimming removed 8 bases from V and 4 bases from J, with 15 bases in between. Germline CDR1 and CDR2: KGHDR and SFDVKD.

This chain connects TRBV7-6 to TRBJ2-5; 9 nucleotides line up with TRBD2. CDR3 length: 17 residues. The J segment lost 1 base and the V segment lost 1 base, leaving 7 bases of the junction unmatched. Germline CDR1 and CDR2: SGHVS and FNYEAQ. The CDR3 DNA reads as TGTGCCAGCAGCTTAGGGCCCCTAGCGGGAAGCCAAGAGACCCAGTACTTC. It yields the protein CASSLGPLAGSQETQYF.

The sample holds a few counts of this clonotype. In DNA form, the CDR3 reads TGTGCCTGGAGTAACCCCCGGGGGGGATTCTACGAGCAGTACTTC. Residues: CAWSNPRGGFYEQYF. The rearrangement joins TRBV30 to TRBJ2-7; the match to TRBD2 covers 8 bases. The germline gives CDR1 GTSNPN, CDR2 SVGIG (reference sequence). The CDR3 contains 15 residues. The trim removed 2 bases at V and 3 bases at J, leaving 9 bases unmatched. Looking up the rest from reference TRBV30 and TRBJ2-7 gives the full variable domain: SQTIHQWPATLVQPVGSPLSLECTVEGTSNPNLYWYRQAAGRGLQLLFYSVGIGQISSEVPQNLSASRPQDRQFILSSKKLLLSDSGFYLCAWSNPRGGFYEQYFGPGTRLTVT.

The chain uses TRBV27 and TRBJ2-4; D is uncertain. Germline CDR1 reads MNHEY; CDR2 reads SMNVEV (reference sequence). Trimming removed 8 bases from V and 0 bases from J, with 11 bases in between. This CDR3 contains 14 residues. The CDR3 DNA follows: TGTGCCAGCGGACCCCTCATAGCCAAAAACATTCAGTACTTC. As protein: CASGPLIAKNIQYF.

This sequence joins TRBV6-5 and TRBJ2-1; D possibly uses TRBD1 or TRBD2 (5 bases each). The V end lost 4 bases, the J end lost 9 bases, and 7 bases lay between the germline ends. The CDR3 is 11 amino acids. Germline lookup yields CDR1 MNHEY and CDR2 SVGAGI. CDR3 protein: CASSFGTEQFF. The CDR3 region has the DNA TGTGCCAGCAGTTTCGGGACTGAGCAGTTCTTC.

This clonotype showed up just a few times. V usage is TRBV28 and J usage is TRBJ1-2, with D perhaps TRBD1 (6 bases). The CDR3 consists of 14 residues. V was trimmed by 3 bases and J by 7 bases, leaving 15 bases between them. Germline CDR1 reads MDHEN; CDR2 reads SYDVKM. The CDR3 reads CASSLGPGARGYTF. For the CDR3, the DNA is TGTGCCAGCAGTTTGGGTCCGGGGGCTCGTGGCTACACCTTC.

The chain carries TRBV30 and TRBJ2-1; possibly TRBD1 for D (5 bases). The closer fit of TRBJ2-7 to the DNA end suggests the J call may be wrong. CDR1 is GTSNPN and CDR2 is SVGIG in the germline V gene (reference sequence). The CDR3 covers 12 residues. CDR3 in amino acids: CAWSVDSFEQYF. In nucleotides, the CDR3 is TGTGCCTGGAGTGTTGACAGTTTCGAGCAGTACTTC.

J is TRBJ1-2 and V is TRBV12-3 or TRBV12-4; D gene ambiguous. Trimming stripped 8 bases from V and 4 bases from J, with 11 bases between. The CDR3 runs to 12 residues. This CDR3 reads CASLRVGYGYTF. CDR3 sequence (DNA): TGTGCCAGCCTAAGGGTCGGCTATGGCTACACCTTC.

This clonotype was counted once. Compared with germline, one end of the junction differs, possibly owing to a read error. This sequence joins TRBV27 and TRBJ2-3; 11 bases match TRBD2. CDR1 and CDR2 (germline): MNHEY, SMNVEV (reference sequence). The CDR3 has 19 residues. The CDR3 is CASSLSTSGAPSSTDTRYF. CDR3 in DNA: TGTGCCAGCAGTTTATCGACTAGCGGGGCCCCATCCAGCACAGATACGCGGTATTTT.

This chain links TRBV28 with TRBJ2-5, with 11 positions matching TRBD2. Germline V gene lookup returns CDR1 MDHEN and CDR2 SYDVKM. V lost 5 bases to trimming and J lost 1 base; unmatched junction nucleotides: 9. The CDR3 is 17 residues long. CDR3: CASSNRQGLAGQETQYF. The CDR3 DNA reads TGTGCCAGCAGTAATCGACAAGGACTAGCGGGCCAAGAGACCCAGTACTTC. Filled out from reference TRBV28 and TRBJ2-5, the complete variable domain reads DVKVTQSSRYLVKRTGEKVFLECVQDMDHENMFWYRQDPGLGLRLIYFSYDVKMKEKGDIPEGYSVSREKKERFSLILESASTNQTSMYLCASSNRQGLAGQETQYFGPGTRLLVL.

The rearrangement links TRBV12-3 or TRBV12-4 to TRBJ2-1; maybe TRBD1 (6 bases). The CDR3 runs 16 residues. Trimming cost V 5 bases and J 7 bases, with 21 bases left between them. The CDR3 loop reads CASSTGPGTRLNEQFF. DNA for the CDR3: TGTGCCAGCAGTACAGGACCCGGGACAAGACTGAATGAGCAGTTCTTC.

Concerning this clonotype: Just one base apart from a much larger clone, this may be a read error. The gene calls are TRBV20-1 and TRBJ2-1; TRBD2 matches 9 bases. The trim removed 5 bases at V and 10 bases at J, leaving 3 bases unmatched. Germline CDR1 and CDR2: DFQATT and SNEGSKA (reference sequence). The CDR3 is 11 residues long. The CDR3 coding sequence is TGCAGTGCTTGTAGCGGGAGCGAGCAGTTCTTC. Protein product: CSACSGSEQFF.

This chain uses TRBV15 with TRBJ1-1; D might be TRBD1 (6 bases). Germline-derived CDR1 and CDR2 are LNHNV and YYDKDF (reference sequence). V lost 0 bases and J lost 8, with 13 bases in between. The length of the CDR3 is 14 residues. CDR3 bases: TGTGCCACCAGCAGAGACCTTAGGACAGAAGAAGCTTTCTTT. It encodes CATSRDLRTEEAFF. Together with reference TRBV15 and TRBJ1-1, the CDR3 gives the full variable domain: DAMVIQNPRYQVTQFGKPVTLSCSQTLNHNVMYWYQQKSSQAPKLLFHYYDKDFNNEADTPDNFQSRRPNTSFCFLDIRSPGLGDTAMYLCATSRDLRTEEAFFGQGTRLTVV.